These T cell receptor beta chains were read from a single sample in a study of blood T cells in healthy people across ages. Each CDR3 protein gets one entry after TCRdb re-called the 5' RACE reads with MiXCR. The sample includes roughly 1.5 million distinct CDR3 sequences, 35% to 45% of them seen just once. The sequenced material came from blood. The receptors shown here come from a woman aged 18-29 years in good health. The CDR3 runs from the conserved cysteine through the conserved F or W. Each record gives: clone size, V gene, J gene, D gene, CDR3 protein, CDR3 DNA. D genes are given only for firm matches. For some rows the clone size is stated as once, few or many, or as a class when expanded; others skip it.

-	TRBV13	TRBJ2-1	-	CASSLRAGPLNEQFF	TGTGCCAGCAGCTTAAGAGCGGGCCCCCTCAATGAGCAGTTCTTC
once	TRBV7-9	TRBJ2-7	-	CASSLVLSSEEQYF	TGTGCCAGCAGCTTAGTACTATCCTCGGAGGAGCAGTACTTC
-	TRBV20-1	TRBJ1-2	-	CSARDEGLPYGYTF	TGCAGTGCTAGAGATGAGGGACTCCCCTATGGCTACACCTTC
-	TRBV4-3	TRBJ2-1	-	CVSSQVLDYNEQFF	TGCGTCAGCAGCCAAGTCTTAGATTACAATGAGCAGTTCTTC
-	TRBV28	TRBJ2-7	-	CASSGPGIEQYF	TGTGCCAGCAGTGGCCCAGGGATCGAGCAGTACTTC
once	TRBV5-1	TRBJ2-1	TRBD1	CASSADTGVDEQFF	TGCGCCAGCAGCGCGGATACAGGGGTCGATGAGCAGTTCTTC
many	TRBV12-3/TRBV12-4	TRBJ2-3	-	CASRLHTQYF	TGTGCCAGCAGGTTGCATACGCAGTATTTT
-	TRBV2	TRBJ1-2	TRBD1	CARRDRDDYGYTF	TGTGCCAGAAGGGACAGGGATGACTATGGCTACACCTTC
few	TRBV28	TRBJ1-2	-	CASTPAGALPYGYTF	TGTGCCAGCACCCCCGCGGGGGCGCTGCCCTATGGCTACACCTTC
-	TRBV7-6	TRBJ2-1	-	CASSGLGGQAIPSSYNEQFF	TGTGCCAGCAGTGGCCTCGGAGGGCAGGCTATACCCAGCTCCTACAATGAGCAGTTCTTC
-	TRBV7-2	TRBJ1-5	-	CASSLGGRGNNQPQHF	TGTGCCAGCAGCTTAGGAGGCAGGGGCAATAATCAGCCCCAGCATTTT
-	TRBV12-3/TRBV12-4	TRBJ2-7	TRBD1	CASGSLAGGEYEQYF	TGTGCCAGCGGTTCTCTGGCAGGGGGCGAGTACGAGCAGTACTTC
-	TRBV6-5	TRBJ1-2	-	CASRPGTNYGYTF	TGTGCCAGCAGACCCGGGACAAACTATGGCTACACCTTC
-	TRBV20-1	TRBJ2-1	-	CSVFKSGGWHNEQFF	TGCAGTGTTTTTAAGAGTGGCGGCTGGCACAATGAGCAGTTCTTC
-	TRBV2	TRBJ2-7	-	CASSESSSKCSYEQYF	TGTGCCAGCAGTGAATCGTCTAGCAAGTGCTCCTACGAGCAGTACTTC
few	TRBV21-1	TRBJ2-5	-	CASSKGVREQETQYF	TGTGCCAGCAGCAAAGGGGTCCGGGAACAGGAGACCCAGTACTTC
-	TRBV20-1	TRBJ1-6	-	CSARVAGALSPLHF	TGCAGTGCTAGAGTGGCAGGGGCGCTTTCACCCCTCCACTTT
-	TRBV5-1	TRBJ2-5	-	CASSLDIQEPQYF	TGCGCCAGCAGCTTGGACATCCAAGAGCCCCAGTACTTC
-	TRBV4-3	TRBJ2-7	-	CASSQEGPGFGEQYF	TGCGCCAGCAGCCAAGAAGGGCCAGGGTTTGGCGAGCAGTACTTC
-	TRBV4-3	TRBJ2-5	TRBD1	CASSPNAGGPSYGQYF	TGCGCCAGCAGCCCTAATGCAGGGGGACCTTCCTACGGGCAGTACTTC
-	TRBV2	TRBJ2-1	TRBD1	CAGSGQGSDEQFF	TGTGCCGGCTCCGGACAGGGTTCGGATGAGCAGTTCTTC
few	TRBV7-9	TRBJ2-7	-	CASSSRKDQPSYEQYF	TGTGCCAGCAGCTCTAGAAAAGATCAACCTTCCTACGAGCAGTACTTC
few	TRBV20-1	TRBJ2-7	TRBD2	CSARAGPYEQYF	TGCAGTGCCCGAGCGGGGCCCTACGAGCAGTACTTC
-	TRBV2	TRBJ1-1	-	CASSKDSATEAFF	TGTGCCAGCAGTAAGGACAGCGCCACTGAAGCTTTCTTT
-	TRBV6-4	TRBJ1-6	-	CASSEQGVASPLHF	TGTGCCAGCAGTGAACAGGGCGTAGCTTCACCCCTCCACTTT
-	TRBV12-3/TRBV12-4	TRBJ1-1	-	CASSLERRLRAFF	TGTGCCAGCAGTTTAGAACGGCGGTTGCGAGCTTTCTTT
few	TRBV12-3/TRBV12-4	TRBJ2-1	-	CASSLNNWANEQFF	TGTGCCAGCAGTTTAAATAATTGGGCGAATGAGCAGTTCTTC
-	TRBV7-3	TRBJ2-7	TRBD2	CASSLRPAGGAYEQYF	TGTGCCAGCAGCTTAAGGCCAGCGGGAGGAGCCTACGAGCAGTACTTC
-	TRBV5-5	TRBJ2-3	-	CASSSMTDTQYF	TGTGCCAGCAGCAGTATGACAGATACGCAGTATTTT
-	TRBV29-1	TRBJ1-2	TRBD1	CSVEDRSGGDGYTF	TGCAGCGTTGAAGATAGATCAGGGGGTGATGGCTACACCTTC
-	TRBV6-1	TRBJ1-2	-	CASSSEGRYGYTF	TGTGCCAGCAGTTCAGAGGGACGTTATGGCTACACCTTC
-	TRBV11-2	TRBJ2-7	-	CASRTPGRAYEQYF	TGTGCCAGCAGAACCCCAGGGCGGGCCTACGAGCAGTACTTC
many	TRBV5-5	TRBJ2-1	-	CASSLEGVVYNEQFF	TGTGCCAGCAGCTTGGAGGGAGTCGTCTACAATGAGCAGTTCTTC
-	TRBV7-2	TRBJ2-7	TRBD2	CASSHHPGLASYEQYF	TGTGCCAGCAGCCACCACCCGGGACTAGCTTCCTACGAGCAGTACTTC
-	TRBV20-1	TRBJ2-7	-	CSANRQSSYNEQYF	TGCAGTGCTAACCGACAGAGCTCCTACAATGAGCAGTACTTC
-	TRBV21-1	TRBJ2-7	-	CASTKDRGYYEQYF	TGTGCCAGCACAAAGGACAGGGGGTACTACGAGCAGTACTTC
-	TRBV6-6	TRBJ1-1	-	CASSYPLWGTNTEAFF	TGTGCCAGCAGCTACCCTCTTTGGGGGACTAACACTGAAGCTTTCTTT
many	TRBV12-3/TRBV12-4	TRBJ1-1	TRBD1	CASIYGTGGANTEAFF	TGTGCCAGCATTTACGGGACAGGGGGCGCGAACACTGAAGCTTTCTTT
few	TRBV12-3/TRBV12-4	TRBJ2-7	-	CASTSFGGNSYEQYF	TGTGCCAGCACCTCTTTCGGCGGCAATTCCTACGAGCAGTACTTC
-	TRBV10-3	TRBJ1-6	TRBD1	CAISENLGTGDNSPLHF	TGTGCCATCAGTGAAAACCTCGGGACAGGGGATAATTCACCCCTCCACTTT
-	TRBV4-3	TRBJ2-1	TRBD1	CASSQGPWTGVYYNEQFF	TGCGCCAGCAGCCAAGGGCCGTGGACAGGTGTATACTACAATGAGCAGTTCTTC